Each of the 30 T cell receptor beta chains below was sequenced from the same sample in a study of shared clonotypes between healthy human individuals (TCRdb year 2020). Library preparation employed the immunoSEQ multiplex PCR assay. Imported from immuneACCESS, the table was reduced by TCRdb to in-frame sequences with V and J called. These copies leave out some clones; in studies compared against another copy, an unresolved V gene accounts for under half, and the cause of the remainder is not known. The sample profile shows 2 million to 2.5 million clones; under 95% of them were found once. The ten largest make up 0.37% of the sample. Material: naive CD4+ T cells from PBMCs. The cell subset or site label of this sample denotes: CD45RA+ positively selected. The receptors come from a man aged 18-30 years in good health. Some clones in this sample may be carry-over from other donors' samples.

The rearrangement joins TRBV4-3 to TRBJ1-5; D unclear. The CDR3 totals 16 residues. V lost 0 bases and J 4 bases, leaving 13 bases between the germline ends. CDR1 is LGHNA and CDR2 is YSLEER in the germline V gene. The CDR3 is CASSQDIRGRNQPQHF. CDR3 DNA sequence: TGCGCCAGCAGCCAAGATATACGAGGCCGGAATCAGCCCCAGCATTTT.

The rearrangement uses TRBV9 and TRBJ2-2, with a weak D call TRBD1 (5 bases). This CDR3 is 14 amino acids long. The V end was cut by 4 bases, the J end by 4 bases, with 11 bases between. CDR1 is SGDLS and CDR2 is YYNGEE in the germline V gene. For the CDR3, the DNA is TGTGCCAGCAGCAAAACGCAGGGCACCGGGGAGCTGTTTTTT. Protein: CASSKTQGTGELFF.

The CDR3 bases are TGTGCCAGCAGCATGAGGACAGCTTTTAATGAGCAGTTCTTC. Its protein is CASSMRTAFNEQFF. The V gene is TRBV7-8, the J gene TRBJ2-1; D perhaps matches TRBD1 (6 bases). V lost 5 bases, J lost 7 bases, and 15 bases lay in between. Germline V gene data show CDR1 as SGHVS and CDR2 as FQNEAQ. CDR3 length equals 14 residues.

The genes are TRBV7-8 and TRBJ2-1, with 9 positions matching TRBD1. CDR3 size: 22 residues. V trimming: 1 base; J trimming: 0 bases; junction bases outside the gene matches: 19. Per germline, CDR1 SGHVS and CDR2 FQNEAQ. CDR3 residues: CASSLGLRGQGFSGSSYNEQFF. CDR3 bases: TGTGCCAGCAGCTTAGGGTTGCGGGGACAGGGTTTCAGTGGTAGCTCCTACAATGAGCAGTTCTTC.

This clone was seen a few times. This rearrangement joins TRBV30 to TRBJ1-5; 7 bases agree with TRBD1. Per the germline V gene, CDR1 is GTSNPN and CDR2 is SVGIG (reference sequence). The V and J ends lost 3 bases and 7 bases, in that order; junction bases with no gene match: 6. The CDR3 is 13 amino acids. CDR3 coding DNA: TGTGCCTGGAGGACAGGGCTGGGACAGCCCCAGCATTTT. Its translation is CAWRTGLGQPQHF.

The V and J genes are TRBV11-2 and TRBJ1-2; D not resolved. The CDR3 loop spans 16 amino acids. V was shortened by 1 base and J by 2 bases, with 14 bases between the two germline ends. The germline CDR1 and CDR2 sequences are SGHAT and FQNNGV. This CDR3 reads CASSLVSGTLNYGYTF. CDR3 DNA sequence: TGTGCCAGCAGCTTAGTTTCAGGAACGCTAAACTATGGCTACACCTTC.

V is TRBV27 and J is TRBJ1-2, with unresolved D. Germline V gives CDR1 MNHEY, CDR2 SMNVEV (reference sequence). This CDR3 contains 8 residues. CDR3 protein: CESMGYTF. As DNA, the CDR3 is TGTGAGTCGATGGGTTACACCTTC.

V usage is TRBV7-2 and J usage is TRBJ2-5, with 12 bases aligning to TRBD2. The CDR3 contains 18 residues. J was trimmed by 4 bases and V by 5 bases; bases with no gene match: 14. Germline V gene data show CDR1 as SGHTA and CDR2 as FQGNSA. CDR3 region: CASSPSPASGRAVETQYF. The CDR3 bases are TGTGCCAGCAGCCCGTCCCCGGCTAGCGGGAGGGCCGTAGAGACCCAGTACTTC. The whole variable domain, filled in from reference TRBV7-2 and TRBJ2-5, reads GAGVSQSPSNKVTEKGKDVELRCDPISGHTALYWYRQSLGQGLEFLIYFQGNSAPDKSGLPSDRFSAERTGGSVSTLTIQRTQQEDSAVYLCASSPSPASGRAVETQYFGPGTRLLVL.

The chain employs TRBV4-1 and TRBJ2-7, with 7 nucleotides matching TRBD2. Per the germline V gene, CDR1 is MGHRA and CDR2 is YSYEKL. The CDR3 spans 13 residues. The J segment lost 2 bases and the V segment lost 4 bases, leaving 2 bases of the junction unmatched. Here the CDR3 DNA reads TGCGCCAGCAGCCGCGGACTAGCCTACGAGCAGTACTTC. Translating it yields CASSRGLAYEQYF.

This chain links TRBV10-3 with TRBJ2-3; 14 bases fit TRBD2. With V trimmed by 10 bases and J by 2 bases, 11 bases remained unmatched. The CDR3 covers 17 residues. CDR1 ENHRY and CDR2 SYGVKD come from the germline V gene. CDR3 amino acids: CATILGTSGGPTDTQYF. CDR3 sequence (DNA): TGTGCCACCATACTCGGGACTAGCGGGGGCCCCACAGATACGCAGTATTTT.

This clone appeared a single time. The DNA of the CDR3 is TGCGCCAGCAGCTCGGGGGGTGGTAGCTCCTACAATGAGCAGTTCTTC. It is translated as CASSSGGGSSYNEQFF. This rearrangement joins TRBV5-1 to TRBJ2-1; 7 bases map to TRBD2. The germline CDR1 and CDR2 sequences are SGHRS and YFSETQ. The V gene end was trimmed by 3 bases and the J gene end by 0 bases; junction bases not matched to a gene: 6. The CDR3 is made up of 16 amino acids. The full variable domain, completed using reference TRBV5-1 and TRBJ2-1, is KAGVTQTPRYLIKTRGQQVTLSCSPISGHRSVSWYQQTPGQGLQFLFEYFSETQRNKGNFPGRFSGRQFSNSRSEMNVSTLELGDSALYLCASSSGGGSSYNEQFFGPGTRLTVL.

This clone appeared once. The rearrangement joins TRBV7-9 to TRBJ2-5, with TRBD2 matching 11 bases. The J call may be in error: the DNA end matches TRBJ2-7 better. This CDR3 comprises 16 residues. Per the germline V gene, CDR1 is SEHNR and CDR2 is FQNEAQ (reference sequence). DNA for the CDR3: TGTGCCAGCAGCTTAATGAGGACTAGCGGGTTCTACGAGCAGTACTTC. It codes for CASSLMRTSGFYEQYF.

The gene calls are TRBV28 and TRBJ2-2; the D gene is possibly TRBD1 (6 bases). This CDR3 region has 15 residues. V lost 6 bases and J 5 bases, leaving 16 bases between the germline ends. Germline V gene data show CDR1 as MDHEN and CDR2 as SYDVKM. The CDR3 coding sequence is TGTGCCAGCAGGTTAGGGACAACCCTTACCGGGGAGCTGTTTTTT. Translating gives CASRLGTTLTGELFF. Using reference TRBV28 and TRBJ2-2 for the parts outside the CDR3, the full variable domain is DVKVTQSSRYLVKRTGEKVFLECVQDMDHENMFWYRQDPGLGLRLIYFSYDVKMKEKGDIPEGYSVSREKKERFSLILESASTNQTSMYLCASRLGTTLTGELFFGEGSRLTVL.

This sequence joins TRBV19 and TRBJ2-4; 7 bases align to TRBD2. Germline trimming cut 5 bases from V and 12 bases from J; bases unmatched to any gene: 10. CDR3 length: 13 amino acids. Per the germline V gene, CDR1 is LNHDA and CDR2 is SQIVND (reference sequence). CDR3 amino acids: CASSLVAGEGQYF. CDR3 nucleotide sequence: TGTGCCAGTAGTCTTGTAGCGGGCGAGGGTCAGTACTTC. Full variable domain (remainder filled in from reference TRBV19 and TRBJ2-4): DGGITQSPKYLFRKEGQNVTLSCEQNLNHDAMYWYRQDPGQGLRLIYYSQIVNDFQKGDIAEGYSVSREKKESFPLTVTSAQKNPTAFYLCASSLVAGEGQYFGAGTRLSVL.

The chain couples TRBV7-2 to TRBJ1-3; TRBD1 is a possible D gene (6 bases). Trimming left V 2 bases short and J 3 bases short, with 11 bases between. The germline V gene encodes CDR1 SGHTA and CDR2 FQGNSA. The CDR3 extends over 15 amino acids. The CDR3 sequence: CASSLREGGGNTIYF. The DNA of the CDR3 is TGTGCCAGCAGCTTAAGGGAAGGGGGTGGAAACACCATATATTTT. Based on the CDR3 plus reference TRBV7-2 and TRBJ1-3, the full variable domain is GAGVSQSPSNKVTEKGKDVELRCDPISGHTALYWYRQSLGQGLEFLIYFQGNSAPDKSGLPSDRFSAERTGGSVSTLTIQRTQQEDSAVYLCASSLREGGGNTIYFGEGSWLTVV.

The V call is TRBV13, the J call TRBJ1-1; D unresolved. Looked up from germline, CDR1 is PRHDT and CDR2 is FYEKMQ (reference sequence). The germline V and J ends were trimmed by 5 bases and 5 bases, with 12 bases remaining between them. The CDR3 is 13 amino acids. CDR3 in DNA: TGTGCCAGCAGCCGCCGTAAGAGTACTGAAGCTTTCTTT. Its translation: CASSRRKSTEAFF.

The chain couples TRBV19 to TRBJ1-3; no clear D gene. Germline CDR1 and CDR2: LNHDA and SQIVND (reference sequence). V lost 6 bases, J lost 0 bases, and 9 bases lay in between. The CDR3 has 14 amino acids. CDR3 DNA: TGTGCCAGTAGGGACTTGTCCTCTGGAAACACCATATATTTT. This gives the protein CASRDLSSGNTIYF.

The rearrangement joins TRBV6-4 to TRBJ2-7; D unresolved. The germline V gene encodes CDR1 MRHNA and CDR2 SNTAGT. The CDR3 is 15 residues long. V lost 3 bases to trimming and J lost 1 base, with 13 bases between them. The CDR3 bases are TGTGCCAGCAGTGAGCGACCAACCGGGTCCTACGAGCAGTACTTC. This sequence encodes CASSERPTGSYEQYF.

Concerning this clone: A junction end diverges from the germline sequence, so it may reflect a read error. This sequence joins TRBV5-1 and TRBJ1-1; D gene unclear. The CDR3 spans 15 residues. Germline CDR1 and CDR2: SGHRS and YFSETQ. This CDR3 reads CASSLLTIGNAEAFF. DNA for the CDR3: TGCGCCAGCAGCCTTCTGACAATTGGGAACGCTGAAGCTTTCTTT.

The chain couples TRBV20-1 to TRBJ2-5; D is undetermined. Germline V gives CDR1 DFQATT, CDR2 SNEGSKA (reference sequence). There are 10 residues in the CDR3. The V and J ends lost 5 bases and 5 bases respectively, with 6 bases between them. In DNA form, the CDR3 reads TGCAGTGCTCTCACGGAGACCCAGTACTTC. Translation: CSALTETQYF.

The CDR3 region has the DNA TGTGCCAGCGCGAGTAGCCCGGGGAGCACTGAAGCTTTCTTT. It specifies CASASSPGSTEAFF. The genes are TRBV11-2 and TRBJ1-1; unclear D gene. V was cut by 8 bases and J by 4 bases, with 17 bases left in between. The CDR3 is made up of 14 amino acids. Germline values: CDR1 SGHAT, CDR2 FQNNGV.

The rearrangement links TRBV28 to TRBJ2-1; D perhaps matches TRBD2 (7 bases). The CDR3 spans 15 residues. Germline loops: CDR1 MDHEN, CDR2 SYDVKM. Trimming left V 8 bases short and J 4 bases short, with 18 bases between. The chain's CDR3 is CASWTDSGTYNEQFF. DNA for the CDR3: TGTGCCAGCTGGACGGACAGCGGGACTTACAATGAGCAGTTCTTC.

The chain's CDR3 is CSANRPGGAFF. In DNA, the CDR3 is TGCAGTGCTAACCGGCCCGGGGGGGCTTTCTTT. The gene calls are TRBV20-1 and TRBJ1-1; D perhaps matches TRBD1 (5 bases). V was shortened by 4 bases and J by 11 bases, with 14 bases between the two germline ends. CDR3 size: 11 residues. Per germline, CDR1 DFQATT and CDR2 SNEGSKA (reference sequence).

The chain employs TRBV7-2 and TRBJ2-5; D gene ambiguous. The CDR3 extends over 11 amino acids. Per the germline V gene, CDR1 is SGHTA and CDR2 is FQGNSA. Trimming cost V 5 bases and J 4 bases, with 5 bases left between them. CDR3 sequence: CASSRRETQYF. In DNA, the CDR3 is TGTGCCAGCAGCCGTCGAGAGACCCAGTACTTC. The whole variable domain, remainder taken from reference TRBV7-2 and TRBJ2-5, is GAGVSQSPSNKVTEKGKDVELRCDPISGHTALYWYRQSLGQGLEFLIYFQGNSAPDKSGLPSDRFSAERTGGSVSTLTIQRTQQEDSAVYLCASSRRETQYFGPGTRLLVL.

Of note for this clone: The identical CDR3 is also encoded by other nucleotide sequences in the sample. The chain couples TRBV7-9 to TRBJ2-3; D is uncertain. Germline CDR1 SEHNR, CDR2 FQNEAQ (reference sequence). The CDR3 spans 13 residues. V was cut by 1 base and J by 4 bases, with 6 bases left in between. CDR3 sequence reads: CASSLGGPDTQYF. CDR3 bases: TGTGCCAGCAGCTTAGGGGGTCCAGATACGCAGTATTTT.

The chain employs TRBV6-1 and TRBJ1-2; D is perhaps TRBD1 (5 bases). Deletions cut 1 base from V and 4 bases from J, with 16 bases between. From germline, CDR1 is MNHNS and CDR2 SASEGT. The CDR3 runs to 16 residues. The CDR3 DNA is TGTGCCAGCAGTGAAGGGGGCCTAGGCGGTATCTATGGCTACACCTTC. It encodes CASSEGGLGGIYGYTF.

In this sample, this clone turned up a few times. J is TRBJ2-1 and V is TRBV10-2, with 9 positions matching TRBD1. V was clipped by 5 bases and J by 5 bases; unmatched bases: 4. Germline CDR1 and CDR2: WSHSY and SAAADI. The CDR3 covers 14 residues. The CDR3: CASSPRDRDNEQFF. In nucleotides, the CDR3 is TGCGCCAGCAGTCCGAGGGACAGGGACAATGAGCAGTTCTTC.

This chain joins TRBV5-6 and TRBJ2-3; 9 nucleotides agree with TRBD1. This CDR3 is built from 14 residues. V was pared by 4 bases and J by 3 bases, with 3 bases of the junction left unmatched. The germline V gene encodes CDR1 SGHDT and CDR2 YYEEEE. CDR3 amino acids: CASSPDRGTDTQYF. In nucleotides, the CDR3 is TGTGCCAGCAGCCCGGACAGGGGAACAGATACGCAGTATTTT.

The chain employs TRBV6-5 and TRBJ1-1, with D unresolved. The CDR3 is made up of 14 amino acids. V lost 5 bases, J lost 6 bases, and 16 bases lay in between. CDR1 and CDR2 (germline): MNHEY, SVGAGI. CDR3 loop: CASSNLEGKSEAFF. The CDR3 DNA follows: TGTGCCAGCAGTAATTTGGAAGGGAAATCTGAAGCTTTCTTT.

The genes are TRBV7-9 and TRBJ1-2, with a weak D call TRBD1 (5 bases). The germline gives CDR1 SEHNR, CDR2 FQNEAQ (reference sequence). The CDR3 length is 14 residues. V shed 5 bases and J shed 3 bases, with 13 bases lying between them. CDR3 sequence: CASSRDVGHYGYTF. The CDR3 nucleotides read TGTGCCAGCAGCCGGGACGTAGGGCACTATGGCTACACCTTC.